This entry lists 31 T cell receptor beta chains sequenced from one sample in a study of cytomegalovirus exposure and HLA in healthy donors. 13 Jbeta primers and 60 Vbeta primers were used for the PCR. Profiled with immunoSEQ multiplex PCR; TCRdb holds only in-frame clones, not every one. Seen here are approximately 220,000 clones, around 80% observed once, and the top ten hold less than 20%. The sequencing input was PBMCs. Receptor source: a man aged 40-55 years in good health and CMV-seronegative.

The genes are TRBV6-5 and TRBJ2-1, with TRBD1 matching over 10 bases. The CDR3 sequence is 14 residues long. Germline V gene data show CDR1 as MNHEY and CDR2 as SVGAGI. The V segment lost 6 bases and the J segment 12 bases; nucleotides outside the gene matches: 11. CDR3 DNA: TGTGCCAGCAGAGCCGGGACAGGGGTAACGTGGCAGTTCTTC. This translates into CASRAGTGVTWQFF.

The genes are TRBV4-2 and TRBJ1-1; D perhaps matches TRBD1 (6 bases). V was trimmed by 0 bases and J by 7 bases, leaving 15 bases between them. The CDR3 contains 15 residues. Germline V gene data show CDR1 as LGHNA and CDR2 as YNFKEQ. CDR3 amino acids: CASSQDRSRTVEAFF. The CDR3 nucleotides read TGTGCCAGCAGCCAAGATAGGTCCAGGACAGTTGAAGCTTTCTTT.

V gene TRBV5-4 combines with J gene TRBJ2-1, with 8 bases lining up with TRBD1. CDR3 length: 13 amino acids. CDR1 SGHNT and CDR2 YYREEE come from the germline V gene (reference sequence). The trim removed 4 bases at V and 8 bases at J, leaving 5 bases unmatched. The CDR3 DNA follows: TGTGCCAGCAGCCCGGACAGGGTGGATGAGCAGTTCTTC. This codes for CASSPDRVDEQFF.

The J gene is TRBJ2-2, the V gene TRBV5-1; TRBD1 agrees at 10 bases. Germline CDR1 and CDR2: SGHRS and YFSETQ. V shed 4 bases and J 8 bases; nucleotides not matched to a gene: 8. The CDR3 loop spans 15 amino acids. CDR3 in amino acids: CASSNRTGGSGELFF. For the CDR3, the DNA is TGCGCCAGCAGCAACAGGACAGGGGGAAGTGGGGAGCTGTTTTTT. The full variable domain, completed using reference TRBV5-1 and TRBJ2-2, is KAGVTQTPRYLIKTRGQQVTLSCSPISGHRSVSWYQQTPGQGLQFLFEYFSETQRNKGNFPGRFSGRQFSNSRSEMNVSTLELGDSALYLCASSNRTGGSGELFFGEGSRLTVL.

This clone was seen a few times. The V call is TRBV12-5, the J call TRBJ1-6; D is unresolved. Trimming removed 7 bases at V and 3 bases at J, with 16 bases between. Per the germline V gene, CDR1 is LGHNT and CDR2 is FRNRAP. This CDR3 region has 16 residues. This chain's CDR3 is CASAPGILNYNSPLHF. The DNA for the CDR3 is TGTGCTAGTGCTCCGGGAATTCTAAACTATAATTCACCCCTCCACTTT.

The V call is TRBV4-1, the J call TRBJ2-1, with 7 nucleotides matching TRBD2. Germline trimming cut 10 bases from V and 4 bases from J; bases unmatched to any gene: 19. The CDR3 spans 17 residues. CDR1 and CDR2 (germline): MGHRA, YSYEKL. CDR3 nucleotide sequence: TGCGCCACCCTCGGCCGAGGCGGGGCGGGGGAATACAATGAGCAGTTCTTC. Amino acid sequence: CATLGRGGAGEYNEQFF.

The V and J genes are TRBV4-1 and TRBJ2-5; D perhaps matches TRBD2 (6 bases). The CDR3 sequence is 15 residues long. From germline, CDR1 is MGHRA and CDR2 YSYEKL. V dropped 0 bases and J dropped 5 bases, with 13 bases sitting between them. The CDR3 loop reads CASSQDLRLAETQYF. The CDR3 DNA is TGCGCCAGCAGCCAAGACCTTAGGCTAGCGGAGACCCAGTACTTC.

In its sample, this clone was seen once. V and J are TRBV2 and TRBJ1-2; TRBD1 matches 11 bases. With 6 bases clipped from V and 5 bases from J, the junction kept 5 bases outside the gene matches. The CDR3 consists of 14 residues. The germline gives CDR1 SNHLY, CDR2 FYNNEI. In nucleotides, the CDR3 is TGTGCCAGCAGGGACAGGGGGCGGTGGTATGGCTACACCTTC. Translation gives CASRDRGRWYGYTF.

V usage is TRBV11-2 and J usage is TRBJ2-1; TRBD1 aligns across 7 bases. Germline CDR1 reads SGHAT; CDR2 reads FQNNGV. This CDR3 has 15 amino acids. The trim removed 5 bases at V and 13 bases at J, leaving 17 bases unmatched. CDR3 sequence (DNA): TGTGCCAGCAGCCTCCGGTACGGGACAGAGACTTTACAGTTCTTC. As protein: CASSLRYGTETLQFF.

V and J are TRBV9 and TRBJ1-2, with a tentative D call TRBD1 (6 bases). CDR1 SGDLS and CDR2 YYNGEE come from the germline V gene. CDR3 size: 13 residues. The V and J ends lost 7 bases and 8 bases respectively, with 18 bases between them. Here the CDR3 reads CASQPGGLGGYTF. The CDR3 DNA is TGTGCCAGCCAGCCGGGGGGGCTAGGCGGCTACACCTTC.

This chain uses TRBV15 with TRBJ2-1; 12 bases are shared with TRBD2. This CDR3 contains 17 residues. Germline V CDR1 and CDR2: LNHNV, YYDKDF (reference sequence). The V gene end was trimmed by 3 bases and the J gene end by 10 bases; junction bases not matched to a gene: 13. The CDR3 DNA is TGTGCCACCAGCAGCCGACGCAGGACTAGCGGGAACGAGGAGCAGTTCTTC. This sequence encodes CATSSRRRTSGNEEQFF.

The table lists this clone with a count of one. The chain recombines TRBV7-7 with TRBJ2-7; weak D call: TRBD1 (5 bases). V lost 1 base and J 2 bases, leaving 15 bases between the germline ends. The length of the CDR3 is 16 residues. CDR1 is SSHAT, CDR2 FNYEAQ, per germline (reference sequence). The CDR3, as DNA: TGTGCCAGCAGCTTAGGGTTGGGGCAAGATCCCTACGAGCAGTACTTC. Amino acids: CASSLGLGQDPYEQYF.

The J gene is TRBJ1-4, the V gene TRBV5-1; D perhaps matches TRBD1 (6 bases). Trimming stripped 2 bases from V and 3 bases from J, with 8 bases between. The CDR3 has 14 amino acids. Germline CDR1 reads SGHRS; CDR2 reads YFSETQ. CDR3 sequence reads: CASSFQGSNEKLFF. The CDR3 nucleotides read TGCGCCAGCAGCTTCCAGGGGTCTAATGAAAAACTGTTTTTT.

V usage is TRBV15 and J usage is TRBJ2-2; a weak D match, TRBD2 (5 bases). Trimming took off 0 bases at V and 5 bases at J, with 7 bases between the two ends. CDR3 length: 14 residues. Germline V gene sequence: CDR1 LNHNV, CDR2 YYDKDF (reference sequence). This CDR3 reads CATSRDPGTGELFF. In DNA, the CDR3 is TGTGCCACCAGCAGAGATCCGGGGACCGGGGAGCTGTTTTTT. Supplemented by reference TRBV15 and TRBJ2-2, the full variable domain reads DAMVIQNPRYQVTQFGKPVTLSCSQTLNHNVMYWYQQKSSQAPKLLFHYYDKDFNNEADTPDNFQSRRPNTSFCFLDIRSPGLGDTAMYLCATSRDPGTGELFFGEGSRLTVL.

The V call is TRBV7-2, the J call TRBJ2-3; no firm D call. The V gene's germline CDR1 is SGHTA and CDR2 FQGNSA. V lost 5 bases and J 3 bases, leaving 9 bases between the germline ends. CDR3 length equals 13 residues. The CDR3 DNA follows: TGTGCCAGCAGCGTCATCGGGACAGATACGCAGTATTTT. Amino acids: CASSVIGTDTQYF.

This sequence joins TRBV5-6 and TRBJ1-6; D is possibly TRBD1 (6 bases). Trimming removed 5 bases at V and 5 bases at J, with 11 bases between. In germline, CDR1 is SGHDT, CDR2 YYEEEE. The CDR3 covers 14 residues. CDR3 nucleotide sequence: TGTGCCAGCAGAGGGGGAGGGGATAATTCACCCCTCCACTTT. As protein: CASRGGGDNSPLHF.

V usage is TRBV19 and J usage is TRBJ1-4; 9 nucleotides line up with TRBD1. The CDR3 spans 15 residues. Looked up from germline, CDR1 is LNHDA and CDR2 is SQIVND (reference sequence). The J segment lost 8 bases and the V segment lost 5 bases, leaving 9 bases of the junction unmatched. CDR3 DNA: TGTGCCAGTAGTCCGGGACAGGGATCGGGAGAAAAACTGTTTTTT. The encoded protein is CASSPGQGSGEKLFF.

This chain joins TRBV7-3 and TRBJ2-1, with D unclear. Trimming stripped 4 bases from V and 4 bases from J, with 8 bases between. Germline lookup yields CDR1 SGHTA and CDR2 FQGTGA. This CDR3 comprises 13 residues. CDR3 nucleotide sequence: TGTGCCAGCAGCTACTATGCGTACAATGAGCAGTTCTTC. It is translated as CASSYYAYNEQFF.

The chain combines TRBV5-1 with TRBJ1-2; 8 bases match TRBD1. Looked up from germline, CDR1 is SGHRS and CDR2 is YFSETQ. V lost 2 bases, J lost 0 bases, and 9 bases stayed unmatched. The CDR3 runs 17 residues. The CDR3 protein is CASSFSGGWNSNYGYTF. The DNA of the CDR3 is TGCGCCAGCAGCTTTTCAGGGGGCTGGAATTCTAACTATGGCTACACCTTC. Supplemented by reference TRBV5-1 and TRBJ1-2, the full variable domain reads KAGVTQTPRYLIKTRGQQVTLSCSPISGHRSVSWYQQTPGQGLQFLFEYFSETQRNKGNFPGRFSGRQFSNSRSEMNVSTLELGDSALYLCASSFSGGWNSNYGYTFGSGTRLTVV.

This chain links TRBV7-3 with TRBJ2-7, with 9 positions matching TRBD1. After removal of 5 bases from V and 8 bases from J, the junction contained 13 bases not matched to a gene. CDR3 size: 15 residues. CDR1 and CDR2 from the germline V gene are SGHTA and FQGTGA. In DNA, the CDR3 is TGTGCCAGCAGCCTCTACGGACAGGGGACAGAGAAGCAGTACTTC. It encodes CASSLYGQGTEKQYF.

CDR3 protein: CASSPGGAETQYF. CDR3 bases: TGTGCCAGCTCACCCGGGGGAGCGGAGACCCAGTACTTC. This chain links TRBV18 with TRBJ2-5, with D possibly being TRBD2 (6 bases). This CDR3 spans 13 amino acids. CDR1 and CDR2 (germline): KGHSH, LQKENI. V shed 3 bases and J shed 5 bases, with 10 bases lying between them. Supplemented by reference TRBV18 and TRBJ2-5, the full variable domain reads NAGVMQNPRHLVRRRGQEARLRCSPMKGHSHVYWYRQLPEEGLKFMVYLQKENIIDESGMPKERFSAEFPKEGPSILRIQQVVRGDSAAYFCASSPGGAETQYFGPGTRLLVL.

This clone came up a few times. The J gene is TRBJ2-1, the V gene TRBV10-3; a possible D gene is TRBD2 (5 bases). Per germline, CDR1 ENHRY and CDR2 SYGVKD. The CDR3 covers 15 residues. The CDR3 DNA sequence: TGTGTCACCTCGGGGAGCACCGAGGGCCACAATGAGCAGTTCTTC. Translated: CVTSGSTEGHNEQFF.

V is TRBV19 and J is TRBJ2-7, with TRBD1 identical over 7 bases. Trimming cost V 7 bases and J 6 bases; bases outside gene matches: 12. There are 14 residues in the CDR3. CDR1 is LNHDA, CDR2 SQIVND, per germline (reference sequence). CDR3 residues: CASKRGLTALEQYF. CDR3 sequence (DNA): TGTGCCAGTAAGAGGGGGCTAACCGCCCTCGAGCAGTACTTC.

This chain links TRBV5-1 with TRBJ1-2, with D perhaps matching TRBD1 (6 bases). The V and J ends lost 3 bases and 6 bases respectively, with 24 bases between them. Germline CDR1 and CDR2: SGHRS and YFSETQ. This CDR3 is built from 17 residues. The CDR3 loop reads CASSSVLTAGTLHGYTF. The DNA of the CDR3 is TGCGCCAGCAGCTCCGTTTTAACAGCCGGGACACTTCATGGCTACACCTTC. Drawing the rest from reference TRBV5-1 and TRBJ1-2, the complete variable domain is KAGVTQTPRYLIKTRGQQVTLSCSPISGHRSVSWYQQTPGQGLQFLFEYFSETQRNKGNFPGRFSGRQFSNSRSEMNVSTLELGDSALYLCASSSVLTAGTLHGYTFGSGTRLTVV.

The V gene is TRBV6-1, the J gene TRBJ1-5; perhaps TRBD1 as D (5 bases). The length of the CDR3 is 15 residues. V dropped 2 bases and J dropped 11 bases, with 19 bases sitting between them. The germline V gene has CDR1 MNHNS and CDR2 SASEGT. CDR3 region: CASSEIGLPRGAQHF. CDR3 DNA: TGTGCCAGCAGTGAAATCGGACTCCCCCGGGGGGCCCAGCATTTT.

This clone was seen only once. The rearrangement uses TRBV28 and TRBJ2-7; possible D gene TRBD1, 6 bases. Trimming stripped 6 bases from V and 3 bases from J, with 21 bases between. The CDR3 is 16 residues long. Germline CDR1 MDHEN, CDR2 SYDVKM. The CDR3, as DNA: TGTGCCAGCAGCCACCTTGGGACACCCCTGGACTACGAGCAGTACTTC. Its protein product is CASSHLGTPLDYEQYF.

The gene calls are TRBV11-2 and TRBJ2-1; 14 nucleotides agree with TRBD2. The V segment lost 5 bases and the J segment 5 bases; nucleotides outside the gene matches: 11. Germline lookup yields CDR1 SGHAT and CDR2 FQNNGV. The length of the CDR3 is 18 residues. CDR3 coding DNA: TGTGCCAGCAGCCTGGGGACAGGGGGACTAGCGGGGGACAATGAGCAGTTCTTC. Protein sequence: CASSLGTGGLAGDNEQFF.

This chain joins TRBV13 and TRBJ2-1, with TRBD1 as a possible D gene (6 bases). Trimming pared 3 bases from V and 7 bases from J, leaving 16 bases between. CDR3 length: 15 residues. Germline V gives CDR1 PRHDT, CDR2 FYEKMQ (reference sequence). The CDR3 here is CASSFSRGRSNEQFF. The CDR3 region has the DNA TGTGCCAGCAGCTTCAGCAGGGGCAGGTCGAATGAGCAGTTCTTC.

This chain uses TRBV19 with TRBJ1-4, with a possible D match to TRBD1 (5 bases). CDR3 size: 15 residues. V lost 4 bases and J lost 8, with 17 bases in between. Per germline, CDR1 LNHDA and CDR2 SQIVND (reference sequence). CDR3 bases: TGTGCCAGTAGTAAGTCACAAACCCACAGGGAAAAACTGTTTTTT. Encoded protein: CASSKSQTHREKLFF.

The J gene is TRBJ2-7, the V gene TRBV7-6; 9 positions agree with TRBD2. V trimming: 5 bases; J trimming: 1 base; junction bases outside the gene matches: 6. The CDR3 consists of 15 residues. Germline V gene data show CDR1 as SGHVS and CDR2 as FNYEAQ. CDR3 in DNA: TGTGCCAGCAGCCCCCGTAGCGGGAGTTCCTACGAGCAGTACTTC. Its translation: CASSPRSGSSYEQYF.

V is TRBV6-5 and J is TRBJ1-1; D remains ambiguous. The CDR3 is 12 amino acids. Trimming removed 6 bases at V and 0 bases at J, with 5 bases between. Germline CDR1 reads MNHEY; CDR2 reads SVGAGI. In DNA, the CDR3 is TGTGCCAGCAGGTCGGTGAACACTGAAGCTTTCTTT. It encodes CASRSVNTEAFF.